The 9 T cell receptor beta chains listed next were all sequenced from one sample in a study of early T cells in non-severe SARS-CoV-2 infection (TCRdb year 2021). The library was generated by 5' RACE. Sequencing used a NextSeq 500. The public reads were reanalyzed by TCRdb: fastp trimming at Q25, MiXCR alignment, in-frame beta chains only. Under each unique CDR3 protein, matching rows form one entry showing the most common genes and DNA. For this sample there are more than 90,000 distinct CDR3 sequences; approximately 10% appear just once. Roughly 4.9% of the sample lies in the top ten. The sequenced sample was whole blood. Receptor source: an adult who was a healthcare worker with PCR-confirmed SARS-CoV-2 infection or an uninfected control (not recorded which).

The chain employs TRBV5-5 and TRBJ2-7; TRBD1 matches 10 bases. The CDR3 is 14 amino acids. Trimming at V came to 4 bases and at J to 6 bases, leaving 7 bases not matched to a gene. Per the germline V gene, CDR1 is SGHKS and CDR2 is YYEKEE (reference sequence). This CDR3 reads CASSGGTGAGEQYF. For the CDR3, the DNA is TGTGCCAGCAGCGGTGGGACAGGGGCCGGCGAGCAGTACTTC.

This clonotype was counted many times. The J gene is TRBJ1-5, the V gene TRBV12-3 or TRBV12-4; 7 bases align to TRBD1. Trimming took 5 bases from V and 3 from J; bases not matched to a gene: 7. This CDR3 region has 15 residues. This CDR3 is CASSRTGLVNQPQHF. The CDR3, as DNA: TGTGCCAGCAGTAGGACAGGCTTGGTCAATCAGCCCCAGCATTTT.

This clonotype came up a few times. The chain recombines TRBV28 with TRBJ1-3; D is unclear. Trimming left V 3 bases short and J 0 bases short, with 6 bases between. The length of the CDR3 is 14 residues. Germline V gene sequence: CDR1 MDHEN, CDR2 SYDVKM. The CDR3 spells CASSLVASGNTIYF. CDR3 nucleotide sequence: TGTGCCAGCAGTTTGGTGGCCTCTGGAAACACCATATATTTT.

This clonotype was seen a few times. V usage is TRBV4-1 and J usage is TRBJ2-7, with a tentative D call TRBD1 (5 bases). Per the germline V gene, CDR1 is MGHRA and CDR2 is YSYEKL. The CDR3 extends over 15 amino acids. V was pared by 0 bases and J by 0 bases, with 9 bases between. The CDR3 is CASSQESTGSYEQYF. CDR3 in DNA: TGCGCCAGCAGCCAAGAAAGCACAGGCTCCTACGAGCAGTACTTC.

A word on this clonotype: A much larger clone sits a single nucleotide away, making a read error possible. The V call is TRBV29-1, the J call TRBJ1-2, with D uncertain. Germline loops: CDR1 SQVTM, CDR2 ANQGSEA. This CDR3 is built from 10 residues. The CDR3 DNA sequence: TGCAGCGTTGGAGTCAATGGCTACCCCTTC. It yields the protein CSVGVNGYPF.

This clonotype was seen a handful of times. This chain joins TRBV24-1 and TRBJ2-7, with D maybe TRBD1 (6 bases). Trimming cost V 5 bases and J 5 bases, with 12 bases left between them. CDR1 is KGHDR, CDR2 SFDVKD, per germline. There are 13 residues in the CDR3. The CDR3: CATSGGTGNEQYF. The CDR3 coding sequence is TGTGCCACCAGTGGGGGTACAGGGAACGAGCAGTACTTC.

The chain uses TRBV7-3 and TRBJ2-6; D gene uncertain. The CDR3 extends over 13 amino acids. Per germline, CDR1 SGHTA and CDR2 FQGTGA. Trimming stripped 6 bases from V and 5 bases from J, with 8 bases between. The CDR3 is CASSSYRANVLTF. As DNA, the CDR3 is TGTGCCAGCAGTTCTTATCGGGCCAACGTCCTGACTTTC.

This clonotype occurred a few times. The rearrangement uses TRBV12-3 or TRBV12-4 and TRBJ2-5; D remains unclear. V was cut by 4 bases and J by 5 bases, with 8 bases left in between. This CDR3 is 12 amino acids long. CDR3 amino acids: CASSSTVETQYF. DNA for the CDR3: TGTGCCAGCAGTTCCACAGTGGAGACCCAGTACTTC.

V is TRBV2 and J is TRBJ2-5, with D hard to call. Trimming pared 2 bases from V and 4 bases from J, leaving 5 bases between. The germline V gene encodes CDR1 SNHLY and CDR2 FYNNEI. CDR3 length: 12 amino acids. The CDR3 is CASSESLETQYF. The CDR3 DNA reads TGTGCCAGCAGTGAAAGTTTAGAGACCCAGTACTTC.